This entry lists 9 T cell receptor beta chains sequenced from one sample in a study of CD8 T cells in ankylosing spondylitis. Study-wide results and caveats: For ankylosing spondylitis blood, a TCR beta motif of under ten highly homologous variants appeared characteristic.

No cognate antigen is known for these TCRs. TCRdb itself ran the 5' RACE reads through MiXCR, one entry per CDR3 protein. The profile shows hundreds of thousands of distinct CDR3 sequences, approximately 17% of them singletons. The sequenced material came from blood, either unsorted or a sorted T cell fraction (not recorded which). The receptors derive from a male donor with ankylosing spondylitis.

The V gene is TRBV20-1, the J gene TRBJ2-1, with 10 bases aligning to TRBD2. Germline V gene sequence: CDR1 DFQATT, CDR2 SNEGSKA (reference sequence). The CDR3 sequence is 15 residues long. The V gene end was trimmed by 2 bases and the J gene end by 8 bases; junction bases not matched to a gene: 9. DNA for the CDR3: TGCAGTGCTAGACTTAAGCGGGGGGGCCGAGATGAGCAGTTCTTC. This translates into CSARLKRGGRDEQFF.

This clonotype showed up just a few times. The genes are TRBV9 and TRBJ2-2; 7 bases line up with TRBD1. Germline V gene sequence: CDR1 SGDLS, CDR2 YYNGEE. V gave up 3 bases and J gave up 2 bases; unmatched junction bases: 4. The CDR3 has 15 amino acids. The CDR3 bases are TGTGCCAGCAGCGGATGGACAGGCAACACCGGGGAGCTGTTTTTT. Its translation is CASSGWTGNTGELFF.

This clonotype occurred a few times. The rearrangement joins TRBV20-1 to TRBJ2-7; D is possibly TRBD1 or TRBD2 (5 bases each). Trimming took off 6 bases at V and 2 bases at J, with 17 bases between the two ends. The CDR3 length is 14 residues. The germline gives CDR1 DFQATT, CDR2 SNEGSKA (reference sequence). As DNA, the CDR3 is TGCAGTGCCACGAACCGGGACGGGCCCTACGAGCAGTACTTC. Translating it yields CSATNRDGPYEQYF.

This clonotype was seen repeatedly, ten times or more. This chain uses TRBV15 with TRBJ1-1; tentative D call: TRBD1 (5 bases). The germline V gene encodes CDR1 LNHNV and CDR2 YYDKDF (reference sequence). V was shortened by 8 bases and J by 1 base, with 11 bases between the two germline ends. This CDR3 region has 13 residues. The DNA of the CDR3 is TGTGCCACCGGGGGTTGGAGGAACACTGAAGCTTTCTTT. It codes for CATGGWRNTEAFF. The full variable domain, rest sourced from reference TRBV15 and TRBJ1-1, is DAMVIQNPRYQVTQFGKPVTLSCSQTLNHNVMYWYQQKSSQAPKLLFHYYDKDFNNEADTPDNFQSRRPNTSFCFLDIRSPGLGDTAMYLCATGGWRNTEAFFGQGTRLTVV.

This clonotype has a handful of counts. The chain employs TRBV15 and TRBJ1-1; 10 nucleotides align to TRBD1. There are 16 residues in the CDR3. CDR1 and CDR2 (germline): LNHNV, YYDKDF (reference sequence). With 8 bases clipped from V and 3 bases from J, the junction kept 12 bases outside the gene matches. In DNA, the CDR3 is TGTGCCACCTCCCCTCGCATCGGGACAGGGGACACTGAAGCTTTCTTT. It encodes CATSPRIGTGDTEAFF.

There are many counts of this clonotype. J is TRBJ1-5 and V is TRBV5-1, with no clear D. CDR1 is SGHRS and CDR2 is YFSETQ in the germline V gene. V dropped 0 bases and J dropped 6 bases, with 13 bases sitting between them. This CDR3 is 15 amino acids long. The CDR3: CASSLGGGRTQPQHF. In DNA form, the CDR3 reads TGCGCCAGCAGCTTGGGAGGAGGGCGGACTCAGCCCCAGCATTTT.

The chain couples TRBV5-1 to TRBJ2-3; no reliable D call. CDR1 SGHRS and CDR2 YFSETQ come from the germline V gene. The CDR3 contains 16 residues. Trimming took 0 bases from V and 1 from J, leaving 12 bases between them. CDR3 DNA sequence: TGCGCCAGCAGCTTGGGGGCTCTCATCGGCACAGATACGCAGTATTTT. Protein: CASSLGALIGTDTQYF.

This clonotype has only one observation. The chain links TRBV19 to TRBJ1-2; 7 bases map to TRBD1. Germline CDR1 is LNHDA and CDR2 is SQIVND (reference sequence). This CDR3 is 14 amino acids long. Losses at the gene ends were 7 bases for V and 7 bases for J; bases not matched to a gene: 12. CDR3 region: CASTPRGDRAGYTF. The CDR3 DNA follows: TGTGCCAGTACCCCGCGAGGGGACAGAGCTGGCTACACCTTC. Complete variable domain (other parts from reference TRBV19 and TRBJ1-2): DGGITQSPKYLFRKEGQNVTLSCEQNLNHDAMYWYRQDPGQGLRLIYYSQIVNDFQKGDIAEGYSVSREKKESFPLTVTSAQKNPTAFYLCASTPRGDRAGYTFGSGTRLTVV.

The CDR3 loop is CASSFDIGRGITYEQYF. In DNA, the CDR3 is TGTGCCAGCAGCTTTGACATCGGTAGAGGCATAACCTACGAGCAGTACTTC. The chain has TRBV12-3 or TRBV12-4 and TRBJ2-7; D is undetermined. Trimming shortened V by 6 bases and J by 2 bases, and 23 bases separated the two germline ends. This CDR3 comprises 17 residues.